The present T cell receptor (beta chain) was sequenced within a study of blood T cell repertoires in COVID-19. Looking at the study overall: COVID-19 samples from acute and convalescent phases originated in the United States, Italy and Spain.

V lost 0 bases, J lost 3 bases, and 16 bases lay in between. Germline V gene data show CDR1 as MGHRA and CDR2 as YSYEKL. The CDR3 is 17 residues long. Original analysis: From reference gene primer amplification, estimates of nucleated cell counts were derived. Produced via immunoSEQ multiplex PCR; TCRdb's table is partial and in-frame only. D and trimming come from the DNA, and the V and J calls and clone size come from that table. In the table there are about 72,000 clones, approximately 90% of which are singletons. The chain uses TRBV4-1 and TRBJ2-3, with D perhaps matching TRBD1 (6 bases). The TCR sequence derives from a woman aged 55-75 years with active COVID-19. The sample comprised peripheral blood. DNA of the CDR3: TGCGCCAGCAGCCAAGATCAAGTACAGGGATCTACAGATACGCAGTATTTT. Translated, it gives CASSQDQVQGSTDTQYF.